These 18 T cell receptor beta chains were sequenced from one sample in a study of T cell changes during pregnancy in multiple sclerosis. Clones were sequenced by immunoSEQ multiplex PCR, and TCRdb holds only the in-frame ones, with some missing. The profile shows some 60,000 clones, 75% to 95% of them singletons. Sequenced here: peripheral blood, sampled after pregnancy. Receptors were obtained from a female donor in good health, enrolled as a control in a pregnancy study.

This clone is a singleton in its sample. The rearrangement uses TRBV9 and TRBJ2-1, with TRBD2 identical over 14 bases. After removal of 2 bases from V and 7 bases from J, the junction contained 2 bases not matched to a gene. The CDR3 is 15 residues long. Germline lookup yields CDR1 SGDLS and CDR2 YYNGEE. The CDR3 loop is CASSVRTSGRNEQFF. CDR3 nucleotides: TGTGCCAGCAGCGTGAGGACTAGCGGGAGGAATGAGCAGTTCTTC.

The CDR3 DNA reads TGTGCCAGCTCGACAGGGGGTACTTACGAGCAGTACTTC. Translation: CASSTGGTYEQYF. The rearrangement links TRBV28 to TRBJ2-7, with TRBD1 matching 9 bases. This CDR3 has 13 amino acids. V was clipped by 8 bases and J by 4 bases; unmatched bases: 6. Per the germline V gene, CDR1 is MDHEN and CDR2 is SYDVKM.

The V call is TRBV6-5, the J call TRBJ2-1; 11 bases fit TRBD2. The CDR3 is 16 amino acids. J gave up 8 bases and V 0 bases, and 6 bases lay outside the gene matches. The germline V gene encodes CDR1 MNHEY and CDR2 SVGAGI. Written as DNA, the CDR3 is TGTGCCAGCAGTTACTCGGGACTAGCGGACGCATATGAGCAGTTCTTC. It codes for CASSYSGLADAYEQFF.

The V call is TRBV2, the J call TRBJ1-2, with unresolved D. This CDR3 has 13 amino acids. Germline loops: CDR1 SNHLY, CDR2 FYNNEI. Deletions cut 8 bases from V and 4 bases from J, with 14 bases between. CDR3 protein: CASREDPLYGYTF. The DNA for the CDR3 is TGTGCCAGCCGGGAGGACCCCCTCTATGGCTACACCTTC. Full variable domain (outside the CDR3, taken from reference TRBV2 and TRBJ1-2): EPEVTQTPSHQVTQMGQEVILRCVPISNHLYFYWYRQILGQKVEFLVSFYNNEISEKSEIFDDQFSVERPDGSNFTLKIRSTKLEDSAMYFCASREDPLYGYTFGSGTRLTVV.

This sequence joins TRBV7-7 and TRBJ2-4; TRBD1 matches at 11 bases. The length of the CDR3 is 20 residues. Germline V gene lookup returns CDR1 SSHAT and CDR2 FNYEAQ (reference sequence). Trimming at V came to 5 bases and at J to 0 bases, leaving 15 bases not matched to a gene. The CDR3 coding sequence is TGTGCCAGCAGCACCCGACGGACAGGGGGCAAGTCGGGAGCCAAAAACATTCAGTACTTC. This sequence encodes CASSTRRTGGKSGAKNIQYF.

This chain uses TRBV16 with TRBJ1-5; D is perhaps TRBD1 (6 bases). V lost 5 bases to trimming and J lost 5 bases, with 10 bases between them. CDR3 length equals 13 residues. Germline V gives CDR1 KGHSY, CDR2 FQNENV. The CDR3 coding sequence is TGTGCCAGCAGCGACTACAGGGATCAGCCCCAGCATTTT. Its translation: CASSDYRDQPQHF.

This chain links TRBV2 with TRBJ1-1; TRBD1 is a possible D gene (6 bases). Trimming removed 8 bases at V and 3 bases at J, with 16 bases between. Germline CDR1 is SNHLY and CDR2 is FYNNEI. This CDR3 is 14 amino acids long. CDR3 in amino acids: CASEGGGGYTEAFF. In nucleotides, the CDR3 is TGTGCCAGCGAGGGCGGGGGCGGGTACACTGAAGCTTTCTTT. The variable domain in full, completed from reference TRBV2 and TRBJ1-1, reads EPEVTQTPSHQVTQMGQEVILRCVPISNHLYFYWYRQILGQKVEFLVSFYNNEISEKSEIFDDQFSVERPDGSNFTLKIRSTKLEDSAMYFCASEGGGGYTEAFFGQGTRLTVV.

The chain couples TRBV5-1 to TRBJ1-1; tentatively, D is TRBD1 (5 bases). There are 15 residues in the CDR3. The V gene's germline CDR1 is SGHRS and CDR2 YFSETQ. The germline V and J ends were trimmed by 4 bases and 1 base, with 14 bases remaining between them. The CDR3 here is CASSGGGAGNTEAFF. In DNA, the CDR3 is TGCGCCAGCAGCGGCGGTGGGGCCGGGAACACTGAAGCTTTCTTT.

This chain uses TRBV5-6 with TRBJ2-2; possibly TRBD2 for D (6 bases). This CDR3 is built from 14 residues. Germline CDR1 is SGHDT and CDR2 is YYEEEE. V was pared by 0 bases and J by 5 bases, with 8 bases between. CDR3 sequence: CASSLGGRTGELFF. In DNA, the CDR3 is TGTGCCAGCAGCTTGGGGGGGAGGACCGGGGAGCTGTTTTTT. Together with reference TRBV5-6 and TRBJ2-2, the CDR3 gives the full variable domain: DAGVTQSPTHLIKTRGQQVTLRCSPKSGHDTVSWYQQALGQGPQFIFQYYEEEERQRGNFPDRFSGHQFPNYSSELNVNALLLGDSALYLCASSLGGRTGELFFGEGSRLTVL.

The chain recombines TRBV7-2 with TRBJ1-2, with 7 bases identical to TRBD1. CDR1 SGHTA and CDR2 FQGNSA come from the germline V gene. Trimming removed 3 bases from V and 6 bases from J; junction bases left unmatched: 13. The CDR3 has 16 residues. The CDR3 DNA follows: TGTGCCAGCAGCTTGCATACAGGGGCTCGTGGCCATGGCTACACCTTC. Translation: CASSLHTGARGHGYTF.

The rearrangement joins TRBV5-8 to TRBJ1-2; the match to TRBD1 covers 8 bases. Germline lookup yields CDR1 SGHTS and CDR2 YDEGEE. V dropped 4 bases and J dropped 4; count of bases not matched to a gene: 9. CDR3 size: 15 residues. CDR3 loop: CASSRQVGTGYGYTF. DNA of the CDR3: TGTGCCAGCAGCCGTCAGGTCGGGACAGGCTATGGCTACACCTTC.

The rearrangement links TRBV7-2 to TRBJ1-1; 7 nucleotides match TRBD1. The J segment lost 1 base and the V segment lost 5 bases, leaving 7 bases of the junction unmatched. CDR3 length: 15 amino acids. Germline lookup yields CDR1 SGHTA and CDR2 FQGNSA. CDR3 DNA sequence: TGTGCCAGCAGCCGACAGGGCCCCCGGAACACTGAAGCTTTCTTT. This codes for CASSRQGPRNTEAFF. The variable domain in full, with the rest retrieved from reference TRBV7-2 and TRBJ1-1, is GAGVSQSPSNKVTEKGKDVELRCDPISGHTALYWYRQSLGQGLEFLIYFQGNSAPDKSGLPSDRFSAERTGGSVSTLTIQRTQQEDSAVYLCASSRQGPRNTEAFFGQGTRLTVV.

This rearrangement joins TRBV6-1 to TRBJ1-6; D is possibly TRBD1 (5 bases). V lost 2 bases to trimming and J lost 3 bases, with 5 bases between them. This CDR3 spans 14 amino acids. The germline CDR1 and CDR2 sequences are MNHNS and SASEGT. The CDR3 DNA is TGTGCCAGCAGTGAAAGGGGCTATAATTCACCCCTCCACTTT. Its translation: CASSERGYNSPLHF.

Written as DNA, the CDR3 is TGTGCCAGCAGCTTTCCAGGGGGCGGGGGCACTGAAGCTTTCTTT. This codes for CASSFPGGGGTEAFF. The V call is TRBV13, the J call TRBJ1-1, with 8 bases matching TRBD1. V shed 3 bases and J 4 bases; nucleotides not matched to a gene: 7. CDR1 and CDR2 from the germline V gene are PRHDT and FYEKMQ (reference sequence). CDR3 length: 15 residues.

The chain couples TRBV6-1 to TRBJ1-3, with 8 bases that match TRBD1. This CDR3 has 15 amino acids. V was pared by 2 bases and J by 2 bases, with 2 bases of the junction left unmatched. Looked up from germline, CDR1 is MNHNS and CDR2 is SASEGT. CDR3 loop: CASSEPQGAGNTIYF. The CDR3 nucleotides read TGTGCCAGCAGTGAACCACAGGGGGCTGGAAACACCATATATTTT.

The V gene is TRBV7-8, the J gene TRBJ1-1; D is uncertain. The V gene's germline CDR1 is SGHVS and CDR2 FQNEAQ. The V end lost 4 bases, the J end lost 2 bases, and 11 bases lay between the germline ends. The CDR3 is 14 residues long. As DNA, the CDR3 is TGTGCCAGCAGCTATTCGGGAGTTAACACTGAAGCTTTCTTT. Translated: CASSYSGVNTEAFF.

The rearrangement links TRBV5-8 to TRBJ1-1; D is unclear. This CDR3 has 13 amino acids. Trimming left V 5 bases short and J 4 bases short, with 12 bases between. Germline V gene sequence: CDR1 SGHTS, CDR2 YDEGEE. The CDR3 protein is CASSRAEGTEAFF. The CDR3 region has the DNA TGTGCCAGCAGTCGAGCTGAGGGCACTGAAGCTTTCTTT.

The rearrangement uses TRBV11-3 and TRBJ2-3, with D possibly TRBD2 on 6 matching bases. Trimming removed 5 bases at V and 5 bases at J, with 11 bases between. Germline lookup yields CDR1 SGHNT and CDR2 YENEEA. The CDR3 extends over 13 amino acids. The CDR3 bases are TGTGCCAGCAGCGGGTGGGGGGAAGATACGCAGTATTTT. Encoded protein: CASSGWGEDTQYF.